The 10 T cell receptor beta chains below come from one sample, sequenced in a study of graft-versus-host responses after intestinal transplantation. Repertoires were generated with immunoSEQ multiplex PCR, while TCRdb's copy carries only in-frame clones and drops some. The table has 14,000 or so clones, more than 65% seen once. Graft tissue processing released intraepithelial and lamina propria lymphocytes. The sample in question was ileum tissue, obtained 27 days after intestinal transplant. All receptors derive from a human patient who received an intestinal transplant, so some T cells may come from the graft donor.

This chain links TRBV7-2 with TRBJ1-5; D is ambiguous. From germline, CDR1 is SGHTA and CDR2 FQGNSA. Trimming shortened V by 2 bases and J by 6 bases, and 14 bases separated the two germline ends. The CDR3 spans 15 residues. This CDR3 reads CASSLYDMSSQPQHF. CDR3 coding DNA: TGTGCCAGCAGCTTATATGATATGTCTAGTCAGCCCCAGCATTTT.

This clone was detected only once. The chain uses TRBV28 and TRBJ2-2, with D perhaps matching TRBD2 (5 bases). The V and J ends lost 4 bases and 5 bases respectively, with 14 bases between them. Germline lookup yields CDR1 MDHEN and CDR2 SYDVKM. This CDR3 has 15 residues. The CDR3 sequence: CASSYSGSRTGELFF. Written as DNA, the CDR3 is TGTGCCAGCAGTTACAGCGGAAGTCGGACCGGGGAGCTGTTTTTT. Using reference TRBV28 and TRBJ2-2 for the parts outside the CDR3, the full variable domain is DVKVTQSSRYLVKRTGEKVFLECVQDMDHENMFWYRQDPGLGLRLIYFSYDVKMKEKGDIPEGYSVSREKKERFSLILESASTNQTSMYLCASSYSGSRTGELFFGEGSRLTVL.

V is TRBV10-2 and J is TRBJ1-1; no firm D call. Trimming stripped 6 bases from V and 0 bases from J, with 8 bases between. The CDR3 totals 13 residues. The germline V gene encodes CDR1 WSHSY and CDR2 SAAADI. CDR3 loop: CASSRQVNTEAFF. For the CDR3, the DNA is TGCGCCAGCAGCCGGCAGGTGAACACTGAAGCTTTCTTT.

J is TRBJ1-1 and V is TRBV14; tentatively, D is TRBD1 (6 bases). Germline-derived CDR1 and CDR2 are SGHDN and FVKESK. The CDR3 has 15 amino acids. Deletions cut 4 bases from V and 2 bases from J, with 14 bases between. CDR3: CASSRTRDTNTEAFF. The CDR3 bases are TGTGCCAGCAGCCGGACCCGGGACACTAACACTGAAGCTTTCTTT. Full variable domain (outside the CDR3, taken from reference TRBV14 and TRBJ1-1): EAGVTQFPSHSVIEKGQTVTLRCDPISGHDNLYWYRRVMGKEIKFLLHFVKESKQDESGMPNNRFLAERTGGTYSTLKVQPAELEDSGVYFCASSRTRDTNTEAFFGQGTRLTVV.

The genes are TRBV27 and TRBJ2-1, with 7 bases matching TRBD1. With 2 bases clipped from V and 6 bases from J, the junction kept 4 bases outside the gene matches. CDR1 and CDR2 from the germline V gene are MNHEY and SMNVEV (reference sequence). The CDR3 sequence is 14 residues long. Here the CDR3 reads CASSLSRDSNEQFF. DNA of the CDR3: TGTGCCAGCAGTTTAAGCCGGGACAGCAATGAGCAGTTCTTC.

The rearrangement uses TRBV28 and TRBJ2-7; D not resolved. This CDR3 spans 13 amino acids. Per germline, CDR1 MDHEN and CDR2 SYDVKM. V was clipped by 3 bases and J by 3 bases, with 9 bases between them. CDR3 protein: CASSFDRYYEQYV. The CDR3 DNA follows: TGTGCCAGCAGTTTTGACCGTTACTACGAGCAGTACGTC.

This clone came up a few times. This sequence joins TRBV6-5 and TRBJ2-7; 12 bases line up with TRBD1. Germline CDR1 MNHEY, CDR2 SVGAGI. The junction had 10 bases not matched to a gene; V was cut back by 6 bases and J by 7 bases. The CDR3 runs to 15 residues. In nucleotides, the CDR3 is TGTGCCAGCAGCTTAACCGGGACAGGGGGCGATGAGCAGTACGTC. It specifies CASSLTGTGGDEQYV.

The CDR3 is CASSVAVEGGLAGLGANVLTF. CDR3 DNA sequence: TGTGCCAGCAGCGTAGCTGTAGAGGGGGGACTAGCGGGGCTTGGGGCCAACGTCCTGACTTTC. The chain uses TRBV9 and TRBJ2-6, with 13 bases matching TRBD2. Trimming cost V 0 bases and J 3 bases; bases outside gene matches: 12. Germline CDR1 reads SGDLS; CDR2 reads YYNGEE. The CDR3 runs to 21 residues.

The V call is TRBV19, the J call TRBJ1-6, with 7 bases matching TRBD1. CDR1 LNHDA and CDR2 SQIVND come from the germline V gene (reference sequence). V was clipped by 3 bases and J by 15 bases; unmatched bases: 8. The CDR3 is 13 residues long. CDR3 DNA: TGTGCCAGTAGTATCGGGACAGCCCGGGTCCTCCACTTT. It is translated as CASSIGTARVLHF.

This clone turned up a few times. The chain couples TRBV14 to TRBJ2-1; the match to TRBD2 covers 7 bases. V was pared by 4 bases and J by 8 bases, with 8 bases of the junction left unmatched. The CDR3 contains 14 residues. The germline gives CDR1 SGHDN, CDR2 FVKESK. The CDR3 is CASSLREVRDEQFF. DNA for the CDR3: TGTGCCAGCAGCCTCCGGGAGGTAAGGGATGAGCAGTTCTTC.